The T cell receptor beta chain described here comes from a study of spatial heterogeneity in lung cancer. Study observations and caveats: In tumors, expanded intratumoral alpha and beta TCR counts tracked mutation counts.

The sample's time point: sample taken at primary tumor resection. The donor population consisted of 72 patients with untreated, early-stage non-small cell lung cancer. Whole RNA, isolated from tumor, nontumor lung or frozen PBMC, was sequenced without prior sorting. This clonotype occurred many times. Its antigen remains unknown. Trimming removed 5 bases at V and 8 bases at J, with 7 bases between. There are 12 residues in the CDR3. In germline, CDR1 is SEHNR, CDR2 FQNEAQ (reference sequence). TCRdb recomputed calls from the 5' RACE reads with MiXCR, one row per CDR3 protein. The top ten clones hold about 18% of a sample with some 9,900 distinct CDR3 sequences, around 7.8% of them seen once.

This TCR came from a male donor with early-stage non-small cell lung cancer. Source: lung tumor tissue, taken at surgery. This chain links TRBV7-9 with TRBJ1-6; D unclear. The CDR3 bases are TGTGCCAGCAGCCGGGAGGATTCACCCCTCCACTTT. Translation gives CASSREDSPLHF.